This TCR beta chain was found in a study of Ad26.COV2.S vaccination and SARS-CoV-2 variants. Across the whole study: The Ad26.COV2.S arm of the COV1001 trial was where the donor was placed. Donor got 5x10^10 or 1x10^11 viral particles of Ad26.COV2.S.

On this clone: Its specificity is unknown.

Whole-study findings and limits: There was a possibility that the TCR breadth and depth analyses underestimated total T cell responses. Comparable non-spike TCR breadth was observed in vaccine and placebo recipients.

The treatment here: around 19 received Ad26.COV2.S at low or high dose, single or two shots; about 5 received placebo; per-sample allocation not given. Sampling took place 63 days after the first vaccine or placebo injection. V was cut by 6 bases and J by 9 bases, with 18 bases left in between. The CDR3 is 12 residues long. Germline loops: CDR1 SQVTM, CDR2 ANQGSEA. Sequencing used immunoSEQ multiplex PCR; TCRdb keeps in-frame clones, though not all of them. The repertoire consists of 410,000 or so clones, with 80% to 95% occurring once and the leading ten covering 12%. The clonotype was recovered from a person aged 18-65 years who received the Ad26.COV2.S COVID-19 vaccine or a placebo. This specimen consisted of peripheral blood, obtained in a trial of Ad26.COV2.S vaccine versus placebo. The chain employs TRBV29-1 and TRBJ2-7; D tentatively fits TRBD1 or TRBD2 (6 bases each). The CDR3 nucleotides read TGCAGCGTGCGGGACACGGCCGTGGGGCAGTACTTC. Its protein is CSVRDTAVGQYF.